The clone carrying this T cell receptor (beta chain) was detected only a few times. Per the authors' pipeline: Scientists estimated how many nucleated cells there were by amplifying reference gene primers. The protocol was immunoSEQ multiplex PCR, while the TCRdb copy is restricted to in-frame clones and leaves out a portion. V, J and clone size were drawn from that table, and D and trimming were deduced from the DNA. Of about 180,000 clones listed, 70% to 90% are singletons. These data are taken from a study of blood T cell repertoires in COVID-19. About the study: The samples span acute and convalescent COVID-19 from the United States, Italy and Spain. Sources were T cells, B-cell-depleted T cells, or PBMCs; the material itself was cDNA or gDNA.

This CDR3 region has 15 residues. CDR1 is KGHSH and CDR2 is LQKENI in the germline V gene. V dropped 0 bases and J dropped 2 bases, with 10 bases sitting between them. The sequence came from a woman aged 25 to 39 with active or convalescent COVID-19. The V and J genes are TRBV18 and TRBJ1-1; D is possibly TRBD1 (5 bases). Sequencing was done on a sample of peripheral blood. The CDR3 is CASSPPGGFNTEAFF. For the CDR3, the DNA is TGTGCCAGCTCACCACCCGGGGGTTTTAACACTGAAGCTTTCTTT. The variable domain in full, completed from reference TRBV18 and TRBJ1-1, reads NAGVMQNPRHLVRRRGQEARLRCSPMKGHSHVYWYRQLPEEGLKFMVYLQKENIIDESGMPKERFSAEFPKEGPSILRIQQVVRGDSAAYFCASSPPGGFNTEAFFGQGTRLTVV.